The TCR beta chain under discussion was sequenced for a study of blood T cell repertoires in COVID-19. Some clones are missing from TCRdb's copy, which holds only in-frame ones; the method was immunoSEQ multiplex PCR. The top ten clones hold less than 2% of a sample with 130,000 or so clones, 88% of them seen once. The CDR3 contains 14 residues. From germline, CDR1 is LGHDT and CDR2 YNNKEL (reference sequence). Trimming took 2 bases from V and 8 from J; bases not matched to a gene: 5. The V call is TRBV3-1 (or the pseudogene TRBV3-2), the J call TRBJ2-1; 8 bases match TRBD1. The sequence was collected from a woman aged 55 to 70 with acute or convalescent COVID-19. The specimen sequenced was peripheral blood. The CDR3 protein is CASSQRQGADEQFF. The CDR3 nucleotides read TGTGCCAGCAGCCAAAGGCAGGGGGCCGATGAGCAGTTCTTC.